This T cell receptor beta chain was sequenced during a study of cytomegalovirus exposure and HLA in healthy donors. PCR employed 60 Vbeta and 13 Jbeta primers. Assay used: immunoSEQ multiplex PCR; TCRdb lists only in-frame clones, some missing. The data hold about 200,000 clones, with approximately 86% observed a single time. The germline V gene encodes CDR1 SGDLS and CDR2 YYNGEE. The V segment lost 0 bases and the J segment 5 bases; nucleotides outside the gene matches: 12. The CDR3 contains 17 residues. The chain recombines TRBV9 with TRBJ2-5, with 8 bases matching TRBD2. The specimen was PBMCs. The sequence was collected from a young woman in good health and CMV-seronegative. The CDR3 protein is CASSVGSLSGRWETQYF. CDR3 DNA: TGTGCCAGCAGCGTAGGCTCTTTGAGCGGGAGATGGGAGACCCAGTACTTC.